These 30 T cell receptor beta chains originate from one sample sequenced in a study of cytomegalovirus exposure and HLA in healthy donors. PCR was performed using 60 Vbeta and 13 Jbeta primers. Assay used: immunoSEQ multiplex PCR; TCRdb lists only in-frame clones, some missing. Its clone listing holds 190,000 or so clones. The sequencing sample was made of PBMCs. The receptors were gathered from a boy aged 5-17 years in good health and CMV-seronegative.

The chain has TRBV9 and TRBJ2-1; the match to TRBD2 covers 8 bases. Unmatched junction bases numbered 8, after V lost 3 bases and J lost 6 bases. The CDR3 length is 15 residues. CDR1 SGDLS and CDR2 YYNGEE come from the germline V gene. CDR3: CASSASGGIGNEQFF. CDR3 nucleotides: TGTGCCAGCAGCGCCAGCGGGGGAATCGGCAATGAGCAGTTCTTC.

This chain's CDR3 is CSVEGGFLSGLWETQYF. The CDR3, as DNA: TGCAGCGTTGAAGGTGGATTTCTTAGCGGTTTGTGGGAGACCCAGTACTTC. The chain joins TRBV29-1 to TRBJ2-5, with D possibly matching TRBD2 (6 bases). Germline CDR1 is SQVTM and CDR2 is ANQGSEA. The CDR3 is 17 amino acids. Trimming took off 1 base at V and 5 bases at J, with 23 bases between the two ends. Filled out from reference TRBV29-1 and TRBJ2-5, the complete variable domain reads SAVISQKPSRDICQRGTSLTIQCQVDSQVTMMFWYRQQPGQSLTLIATANQGSEATYESGFVIDKFPISRPNLTFSTLTVSNMSPEDSSIYLCSVEGGFLSGLWETQYFGPGTRLLVL.

The chain employs TRBV27 and TRBJ2-5; 11 nucleotides agree with TRBD2. The CDR3 sequence is 15 residues long. J was trimmed by 5 bases and V by 5 bases; bases with no gene match: 7. Germline V gene data show CDR1 as MNHEY and CDR2 as SMNVEV (reference sequence). DNA of the CDR3: TGTGCCAGCAGTCTAGCGGGGGGTATAGCGGAGACCCAGTACTTC. Protein product: CASSLAGGIAETQYF.

The rearrangement uses TRBV30 and TRBJ2-7; 7 bases are shared with TRBD1. The junction had 11 bases not matched to a gene; V was cut back by 5 bases and J by 7 bases. Germline assignment: CDR1 GTSNPN and CDR2 SVGIG (reference sequence). The CDR3 loop spans 13 amino acids. This chain's CDR3 is CAWDRDPTGEQYF. The CDR3 coding sequence is TGTGCCTGGGACAGGGACCCAACGGGGGAGCAGTACTTC.

The chain links TRBV7-6 to TRBJ1-1, with a tentative D call TRBD1 (5 bases). V was shortened by 4 bases and J by 3 bases, with 18 bases between the two germline ends. Germline loops: CDR1 SGHVS, CDR2 FNYEAQ. This CDR3 has 16 amino acids. CDR3 DNA sequence: TGTGCCAGCAGCTCCGGACAATCTAAGGCGGACACTGAAGCTTTCTTT. It is translated as CASSSGQSKADTEAFF.

The chain combines TRBV5-1 with TRBJ2-5; 14 bases line up with TRBD2. V shed 4 bases, J shed 5 bases, and the junction held 13 bases outside the gene matches. Germline loops: CDR1 SGHRS, CDR2 YFSETQ. The CDR3 consists of 18 residues. CDR3 DNA sequence: TGCGCCAGCAGCACCGGGACTAGCGGGGGACTGATCAGTGAGACCCAGTACTTC. Translation: CASSTGTSGGLISETQYF.

The chain combines TRBV29-1 with TRBJ1-2, with a tentative D call TRBD1 (6 bases). From germline, CDR1 is SQVTM and CDR2 ANQGSEA. The CDR3 totals 14 residues. The germline V and J ends were trimmed by 6 bases and 5 bases, with 19 bases remaining between them. CDR3 bases: TGCAGCGTACCCAGACAGGCCAGTTCTTATGGCTACACCTTC. Translating it yields CSVPRQASSYGYTF.

The rearrangement joins TRBV27 to TRBJ2-3, with TRBD2 matching over 9 bases. The germline V gene has CDR1 MNHEY and CDR2 SMNVEV (reference sequence). The CDR3 totals 15 residues. The trim removed 3 bases at V and 5 bases at J, leaving 6 bases unmatched. This CDR3 is CASSLGGGAQDTQYF. The CDR3 DNA reads as TGTGCCAGCAGTTTGGGCGGGGGGGCTCAAGATACGCAGTATTTT.

The V call is TRBV4-1, the J call TRBJ2-6; D ambiguous. CDR1 and CDR2 from the germline V gene are MGHRA and YSYEKL. V gave up 2 bases and J gave up 1 base, with 9 bases separating them. The CDR3 extends over 16 amino acids. The CDR3 sequence is CASSQYVASGANVLTF. CDR3 DNA sequence: TGCGCCAGCAGCCAATATGTCGCGTCTGGGGCCAACGTCCTGACTTTC.

V is TRBV6-1 and J is TRBJ1-2; D remains ambiguous. With 4 bases removed from V and 4 bases from J, the gap between germline ends came to 16 bases. The CDR3 loop spans 15 amino acids. Germline CDR1 is MNHNS and CDR2 is SASEGT. The CDR3 DNA is TGTGCCAGCAGTGGAGGACTCGCAAAAATCTATGGCTACACCTTC. Protein product: CASSGGLAKIYGYTF.

The chain carries TRBV7-2 and TRBJ1-5; D is ambiguous. This CDR3 has 12 residues. V lost 1 base and J 9 bases, leaving 7 bases between the germline ends. CDR1 SGHTA and CDR2 FQGNSA come from the germline V gene. The CDR3 DNA is TGTGCCAGCAGCTTAGGGGCCGGGCCCCAGCATTTT. Amino acid sequence: CASSLGAGPQHF.

J is TRBJ1-3 and V is TRBV29-1; the D is unclear. This CDR3 is built from 13 residues. Per the germline V gene, CDR1 is SQVTM and CDR2 is ANQGSEA. Trimming cost V 4 bases and J 0 bases, with 7 bases left between them. The CDR3 region has the DNA TGCAGCGTTGCTTACAGCTCTGGAAACACCATATATTTT. It encodes CSVAYSSGNTIYF. Drawing the rest from reference TRBV29-1 and TRBJ1-3, the complete variable domain is SAVISQKPSRDICQRGTSLTIQCQVDSQVTMMFWYRQQPGQSLTLIATANQGSEATYESGFVIDKFPISRPNLTFSTLTVSNMSPEDSSIYLCSVAYSSGNTIYFGEGSWLTVV.

The V call is TRBV10-3, the J call TRBJ1-3; TRBD1 agrees at 8 bases. Looked up from germline, CDR1 is ENHRY and CDR2 is SYGVKD. This CDR3 region has 16 residues. V was clipped by 5 bases and J by 0 bases; unmatched bases: 6. Here the CDR3 reads CAISRTGTFSGNTIYF. DNA for the CDR3: TGTGCCATCAGTCGGACAGGGACCTTCTCTGGAAACACCATATATTTT.

Details on this clone: Within the sample, other DNA sequences also encode this same CDR3. J is TRBJ1-2 and V is TRBV10-3; tentative D call: TRBD1 (5 bases). The CDR3 extends over 13 amino acids. The V gene lost 3 bases and the J gene lost 5 bases, with 10 bases spanning the gap. CDR1 and CDR2 (germline): ENHRY, SYGVKD. The CDR3 is CAISDTGRYGYTF. The CDR3 DNA is TGTGCCATCAGTGACACAGGTCGGTATGGCTACACCTTC.

The chain employs TRBV2 and TRBJ2-7, with 9 bases fitting TRBD2. CDR3 size: 15 residues. The J segment lost 2 bases and the V segment lost 3 bases, leaving 5 bases of the junction unmatched. Germline V gene data show CDR1 as SNHLY and CDR2 as FYNNEI. CDR3 nucleotide sequence: TGTGCCAGCAGTGATGGCGGGGGGGGAACCTACGAGCAGTACTTC. Encoded protein: CASSDGGGGTYEQYF.

The CDR3 is CASSLNGGASDTQYF. The DNA for the CDR3 is TGTGCCAGCAGCTTGAACGGGGGGGCTTCAGATACGCAGTATTTT. The chain joins TRBV5-4 to TRBJ2-3, with 8 bases matching TRBD2. The germline CDR1 and CDR2 sequences are SGHNT and YYREEE (reference sequence). The CDR3 extends over 15 amino acids. Unmatched junction bases numbered 5, after V lost 1 base and J lost 4 bases.

The V gene is TRBV6-1, the J gene TRBJ2-5; D might be TRBD1 (5 bases). Germline V gene lookup returns CDR1 MNHNS and CDR2 SASEGT. CDR3 length: 16 residues. V was trimmed by 1 base and J by 3 bases, leaving 15 bases between them. DNA for the CDR3: TGTGCCAGCAGTGAAGTAGGGATGGGGCCCAAAGAGACCCAGTACTTC. Translating gives CASSEVGMGPKETQYF.

The chain uses TRBV4-1 and TRBJ2-1; 9 bases fit TRBD2. Germline assignment: CDR1 MGHRA and CDR2 YSYEKL. The CDR3 is made up of 19 amino acids. Trimming took 3 bases from V and 8 from J; bases not matched to a gene: 20. The CDR3 is CASSQLAGVLLTCCHEQFF. The CDR3 DNA reads as TGCGCCAGCAGCCAGTTAGCGGGGGTCCTCCTAACGTGTTGCCATGAGCAGTTCTTC.

This chain uses TRBV7-9 with TRBJ2-3, with TRBD2 identical over 7 bases. The CDR3 loop spans 13 amino acids. CDR1 and CDR2 (germline): SEHNR, FQNEAQ (reference sequence). V lost 8 bases to trimming and J lost 3 bases; unmatched junction nucleotides: 5. CDR3 bases: TGTGCCAGCGCAGCGGGGAGAACAGATACGCAGTATTTT. Protein product: CASAAGRTDTQYF.

The J gene is TRBJ2-3, the V gene TRBV6-9, with 8 bases fitting TRBD1. Germline CDR1 is MNHGY and CDR2 is SVAAGI. J gave up 0 bases and V 5 bases, and 7 bases lay outside the gene matches. The CDR3 totals 16 residues. CDR3 DNA sequence: TGTGCCAGCAGTGATAGGACAGGGAGCAGCACAGATACGCAGTATTTT. It yields the protein CASSDRTGSSTDTQYF.

The rearrangement uses TRBV29-1 and TRBJ1-2; 10 bases are shared with TRBD1. The V segment lost 3 bases and the J segment 4 bases; nucleotides outside the gene matches: 5. The CDR3 is made up of 14 amino acids. The germline V gene has CDR1 SQVTM and CDR2 ANQGSEA. CDR3 residues: CSVEGTGVGYGYTF. The CDR3 nucleotides read TGCAGCGTTGAGGGGACAGGGGTAGGCTATGGCTACACCTTC.

The genes are TRBV21-1 and TRBJ2-3; TRBD1, as called in the table, went unchecked against the DNA. TRBV21-1 counts as a pseudogene. The CDR3 totals 16 residues. The CDR3 protein is CASSKARQGSTDTQYF. CDR3 nucleotides: TGTGCCAGCAGCAAAGCGCGGCAGGGAAGCACAGATACGCAGTATTTT.

The CDR3 protein is CASSHRTGGLAVEAFF. DNA for the CDR3: TGTGCCAGCAGCCACCGGACAGGGGGTTTAGCAGTTGAAGCTTTCTTT. This chain uses TRBV7-9 with TRBJ1-1, with 10 bases identical to TRBD1. Trimming cost V 5 bases and J 7 bases; bases outside gene matches: 13. Germline CDR1 is SEHNR and CDR2 is FQNEAQ (reference sequence). This CDR3 contains 16 residues.

This chain connects TRBV6-4 to TRBJ2-1; 12 bases align to TRBD1. There are 14 residues in the CDR3. V shed 2 bases, J shed 8 bases, and the junction held 1 base outside the gene matches. Per the germline V gene, CDR1 is MRHNA and CDR2 is SNTAGT. The CDR3 DNA follows: TGTGCCAGCAGTGACGGGACAGGGGGCCATGAGCAGTTCTTC. Its translation is CASSDGTGGHEQFF.

The chain carries TRBV27 and TRBJ1-1; the match to TRBD1 covers 9 bases. With V trimmed by 6 bases and J by 0 bases, 5 bases remained unmatched. The germline CDR1 and CDR2 sequences are MNHEY and SMNVEV (reference sequence). The CDR3 is made up of 15 amino acids. CDR3 protein: CASRLHRGLNTEAFF. CDR3 sequence (DNA): TGTGCCAGCAGGTTGCACAGGGGGCTGAACACTGAAGCTTTCTTT.

The chain combines TRBV21-1 with TRBJ1-6. TRBV21-1 is given as a pseudogene. The CDR3 is 19 residues long. CDR3: CASSKGCGRRGRGGSPLHF. The CDR3 DNA is TGTGCCAGCAGCAAAGGCTGTGGGAGGCGTGGGAGGGGTGGTTCACCCCTCCACTTT.

The gene calls are TRBV30 and TRBJ2-5; tentatively, D is TRBD2 (6 bases). Germline V gives CDR1 GTSNPN, CDR2 SVGIG (reference sequence). The CDR3 runs to 14 residues. The germline V and J ends were trimmed by 8 bases and 11 bases, with 27 bases remaining between them. The CDR3 DNA is TGTGCCCTAATAGTAGGACAACGGCTTCGGGAGCAGTACTTC. Translated, it gives CALIVGQRLREQYF.

The rearrangement links TRBV19 to TRBJ2-1, with TRBD2 identical over 10 bases. CDR3 length: 15 residues. With V trimmed by 3 bases and J by 5 bases, 4 bases remained unmatched. Germline CDR1 reads LNHDA; CDR2 reads SQIVND (reference sequence). CDR3 bases: TGTGCCAGTAGTATGTCTAGCGGGGGAAACAATGAGCAGTTCTTC. Protein: CASSMSSGGNNEQFF.

The chain links TRBV9 to TRBJ1-2, with D uncertain. The V gene's germline CDR1 is SGDLS and CDR2 YYNGEE. The CDR3 sequence is 15 residues long. Trimming took 0 bases from V and 0 from J, leaving 9 bases between them. The CDR3 region has the DNA TGTGCCAGCAGCGTAGCCGCGGTAGCTAACTATGGCTACACCTTC. This encodes CASSVAAVANYGYTF.

The rearrangement joins TRBV4-1 to TRBJ2-7; tentatively, D is TRBD2 (5 bases). This CDR3 region has 15 residues. V shed 4 bases and J shed 3 bases, with 16 bases lying between them. Germline CDR1 MGHRA, CDR2 YSYEKL. The CDR3 region is CASSPPGVLHYEQYF. CDR3 sequence (DNA): TGCGCCAGCAGCCCCCCCGGGGTCCTTCACTACGAGCAGTACTTC.